These 9 T cell receptor beta chains originate from one sample sequenced in a study of beta chain features in type 1 diabetes. What was sequenced were expressed TCRB transcripts, since all of the isolated RNA had been reverse transcribed. The protocol was immunoSEQ multiplex PCR, while the TCRdb copy is restricted to in-frame clones and leaves out a portion. The sample carries 450,000 to 600,000 clones, 30% recorded once. Sequences were obtained from naive CD4+ T cells from blood. The receptors derive from a young man in good health.

In its sample, this clone was seen a few times. The V call is TRBV29-1, the J call TRBJ2-3, with D hard to call. V was pared by 2 bases and J by 5 bases, with 2 bases between. Germline assignment: CDR1 SQVTM and CDR2 ANQGSEA. The CDR3 loop spans 10 amino acids. Here the CDR3 DNA reads TGCAGCGTTGAAAGAGATACGCAGTATTTT. This gives the protein CSVERDTQYF.

J is TRBJ2-5 and V is TRBV7-8, with TRBD1 matching over 11 bases. With V trimmed by 1 base and J by 3 bases, 13 bases remained unmatched. The CDR3 has 19 amino acids. Per germline, CDR1 SGHVS and CDR2 FQNEAQ. Written as DNA, the CDR3 is TGTGCCAGCAGCTTAGTTATAGTGGACAGGGGGCGAGGGGAAGAGACCCAGTACTTC. Its protein product is CASSLVIVDRGRGEETQYF.

V usage is TRBV30 and J usage is TRBJ2-3; 8 nucleotides align to TRBD2. The CDR3 totals 13 residues. The germline V gene has CDR1 GTSNPN and CDR2 SVGIG (reference sequence). After removal of 2 bases from V and 10 bases from J, the junction contained 8 bases not matched to a gene. The CDR3 region is CAWSRGTSPAQYF. The CDR3 DNA is TGTGCCTGGAGTCGCGGGACTAGTCCGGCGCAGTATTTT.

This clone turned up a few times. This chain uses TRBV6-6 with TRBJ2-5; no firm D call. Germline V gene data show CDR1 as MNHNY and CDR2 as SVGAGI (reference sequence). The V end lost 2 bases, the J end lost 5 bases, and 9 bases lay between the germline ends. The CDR3 is made up of 13 amino acids. CDR3 nucleotides: TGTGCCAGCAGTTACGGCATCGGGGAGACCCAGTACTTC. It encodes CASSYGIGETQYF.

This clone was observed a handful of times. The chain recombines TRBV25-1 with TRBJ2-3, with 9 bases that match TRBD1. CDR3 length: 15 residues. With 0 bases clipped from V and 4 bases from J, the junction kept 2 bases outside the gene matches. From germline, CDR1 is MGHDK and CDR2 SYGVNS. The CDR3 spells CASSEYGDRADTQYF. Written as DNA, the CDR3 is TGTGCCAGCAGTGAATATGGGGACAGGGCAGATACGCAGTATTTT.

This clone was seen a few times. The chain recombines TRBV7-2 with TRBJ1-5; 7 bases fit TRBD1. The CDR3 runs 15 residues. The germline gives CDR1 SGHTA, CDR2 FQGNSA. Losses at the gene ends were 1 base for V and 4 bases for J; bases not matched to a gene: 4. CDR3 region: CASSLGGTANQPQHF. The CDR3 nucleotides read TGTGCCAGCAGCTTAGGAGGGACAGCAAATCAGCCCCAGCATTTT.

The gene calls are TRBV4-2 and TRBJ2-2; a weak D match, TRBD1 (5 bases). The length of the CDR3 is 15 residues. Trimming shortened V by 4 bases and J by 4 bases, and 13 bases separated the two germline ends. Germline V gene data show CDR1 as LGHNA and CDR2 as YNFKEQ. The CDR3: CASSPRLGVTGELFF. CDR3 DNA sequence: TGTGCCAGCAGCCCGCGCCTAGGGGTCACCGGGGAGCTGTTTTTT.

This rearrangement joins TRBV20-1 to TRBJ2-5; D is ambiguous. The V gene's germline CDR1 is DFQATT and CDR2 SNEGSKA (reference sequence). CDR3 length equals 11 residues. V lost 2 bases to trimming and J lost 5 bases, with 6 bases between them. CDR3 DNA sequence: TGCAGTGCTAGATACCGGGAGACCCAGTACTTC. Protein: CSARYRETQYF.

This clone came up a few times. The CDR3 loop reads CASSIVGAGLANNEQFF. CDR3 coding DNA: TGTGCCAGTAGTATAGTGGGCGCGGGACTAGCGAACAATGAGCAGTTCTTC. The J gene is TRBJ2-1, the V gene TRBV19, with 10 bases that match TRBD2. This CDR3 region has 17 residues. The ends lost 1 base at V and 5 bases at J; junction bases unmatched: 8. Germline lookup yields CDR1 LNHDA and CDR2 SQIVND (reference sequence).